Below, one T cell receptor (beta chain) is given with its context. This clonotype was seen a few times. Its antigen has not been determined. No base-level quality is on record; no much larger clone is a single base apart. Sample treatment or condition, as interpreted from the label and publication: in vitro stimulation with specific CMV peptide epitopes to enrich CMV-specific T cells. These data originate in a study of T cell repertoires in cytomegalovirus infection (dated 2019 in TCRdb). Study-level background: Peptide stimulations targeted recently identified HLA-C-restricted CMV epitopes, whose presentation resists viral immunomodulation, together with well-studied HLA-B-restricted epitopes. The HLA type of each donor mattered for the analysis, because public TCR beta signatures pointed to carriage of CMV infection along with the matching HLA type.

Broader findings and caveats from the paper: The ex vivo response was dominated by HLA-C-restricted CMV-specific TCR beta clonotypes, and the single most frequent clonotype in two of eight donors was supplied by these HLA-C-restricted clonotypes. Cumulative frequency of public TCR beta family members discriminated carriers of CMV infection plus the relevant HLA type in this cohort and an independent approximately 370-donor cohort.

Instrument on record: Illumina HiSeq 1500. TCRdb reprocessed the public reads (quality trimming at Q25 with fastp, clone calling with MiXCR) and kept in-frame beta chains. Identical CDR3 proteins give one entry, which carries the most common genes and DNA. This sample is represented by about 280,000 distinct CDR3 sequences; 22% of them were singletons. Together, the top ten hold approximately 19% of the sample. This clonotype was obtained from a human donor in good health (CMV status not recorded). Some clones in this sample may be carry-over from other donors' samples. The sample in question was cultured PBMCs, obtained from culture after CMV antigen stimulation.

The nucleotides read TGTGCCACCAGCAGAGGACAGGGAGGCTACAATGAGCAGTTCTTC. Its coded protein is CATSRGQGGYNEQFF. The rearranged chain carries TRBV15 and TRBJ2-1, with TRBD1 tentatively as D gene (7 bases match). CDR1 and CDR2, looked up from the germline V gene (reference sequence), are LNHNV and YYDKDF. The V end loses 1 base and the J end loses 3 bases, and a stretch of 10 bases separates them. Spanning cysteine to phenylalanine, the CDR3 consists of 15 amino acids. Solely the CDR3 DNA is kept, with 45 bases framed from the first base.